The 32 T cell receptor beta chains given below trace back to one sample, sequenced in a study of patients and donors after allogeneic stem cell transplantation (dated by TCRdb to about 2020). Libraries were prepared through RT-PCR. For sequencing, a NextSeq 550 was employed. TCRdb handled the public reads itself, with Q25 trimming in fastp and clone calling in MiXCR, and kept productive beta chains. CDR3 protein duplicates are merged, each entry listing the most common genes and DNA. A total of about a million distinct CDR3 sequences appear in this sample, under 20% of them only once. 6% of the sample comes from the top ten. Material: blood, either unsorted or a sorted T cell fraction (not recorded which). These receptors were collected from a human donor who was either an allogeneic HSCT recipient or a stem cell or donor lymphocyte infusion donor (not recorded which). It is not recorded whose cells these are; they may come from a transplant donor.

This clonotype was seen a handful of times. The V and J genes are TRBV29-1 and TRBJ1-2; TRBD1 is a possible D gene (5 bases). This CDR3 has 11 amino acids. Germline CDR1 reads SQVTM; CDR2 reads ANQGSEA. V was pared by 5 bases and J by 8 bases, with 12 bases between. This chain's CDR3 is CSVWARDGYTF. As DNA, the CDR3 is TGCAGCGTTTGGGCCAGGGACGGCTACACCTTC.

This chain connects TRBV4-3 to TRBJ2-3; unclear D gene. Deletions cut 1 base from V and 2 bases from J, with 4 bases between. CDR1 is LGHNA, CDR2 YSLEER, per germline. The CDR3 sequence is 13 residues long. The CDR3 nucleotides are TGCGCCAGCAGCCAAGGGTTCACAGATACGCAGTATTTT. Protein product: CASSQGFTDTQYF.

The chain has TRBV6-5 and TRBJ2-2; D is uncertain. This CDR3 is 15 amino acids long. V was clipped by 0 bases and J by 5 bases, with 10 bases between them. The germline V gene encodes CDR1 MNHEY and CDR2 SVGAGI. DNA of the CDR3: TGTGCCAGCAGTTACTCGACCAGGTTAACCGGGGAGCTGTTTTTT. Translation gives CASSYSTRLTGELFF.

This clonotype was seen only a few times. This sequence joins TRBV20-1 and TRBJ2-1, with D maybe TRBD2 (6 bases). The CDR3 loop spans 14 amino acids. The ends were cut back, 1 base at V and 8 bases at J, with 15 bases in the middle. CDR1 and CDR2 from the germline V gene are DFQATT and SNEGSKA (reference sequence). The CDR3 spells CSARVATRVHEQFF. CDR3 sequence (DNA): TGCAGTGCTAGAGTGGCGACTAGGGTCCATGAGCAGTTCTTC.

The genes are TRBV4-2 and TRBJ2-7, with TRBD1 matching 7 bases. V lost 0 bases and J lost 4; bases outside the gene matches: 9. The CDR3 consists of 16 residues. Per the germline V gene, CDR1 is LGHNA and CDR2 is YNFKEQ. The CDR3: CASSQDETGRWYEQYF. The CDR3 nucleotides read TGTGCCAGCAGCCAAGATGAGACAGGGCGGTGGTACGAGCAGTACTTC.

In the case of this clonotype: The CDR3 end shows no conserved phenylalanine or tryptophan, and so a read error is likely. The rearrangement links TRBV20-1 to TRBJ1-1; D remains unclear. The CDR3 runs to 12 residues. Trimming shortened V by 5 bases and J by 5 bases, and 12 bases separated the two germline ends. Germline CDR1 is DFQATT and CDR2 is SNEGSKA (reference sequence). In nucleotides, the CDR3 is TGCAGTGCTGGCCGTTTGGATACTGAAGCTTTCTGT. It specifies CSAGRLDTEAFC.

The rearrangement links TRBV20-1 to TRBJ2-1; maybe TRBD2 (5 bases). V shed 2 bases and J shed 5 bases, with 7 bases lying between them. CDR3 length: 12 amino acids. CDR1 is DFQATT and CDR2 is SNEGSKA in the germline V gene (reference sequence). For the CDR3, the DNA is TGCAGTGCTAGACGGCGGGACAATGAGCAGTTCTTC. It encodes CSARRRDNEQFF.

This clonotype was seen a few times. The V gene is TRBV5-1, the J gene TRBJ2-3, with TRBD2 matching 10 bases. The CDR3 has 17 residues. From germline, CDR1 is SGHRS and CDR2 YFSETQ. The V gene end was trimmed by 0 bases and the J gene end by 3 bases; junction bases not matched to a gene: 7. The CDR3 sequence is CASSLAASGSLTDTQYF. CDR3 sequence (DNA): TGCGCCAGCAGCTTGGCGGCTAGCGGGAGTCTAACAGATACGCAGTATTTT.

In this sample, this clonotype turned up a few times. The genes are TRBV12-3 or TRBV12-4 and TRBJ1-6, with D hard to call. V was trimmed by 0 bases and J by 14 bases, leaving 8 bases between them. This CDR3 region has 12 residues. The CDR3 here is CASSLAGRALHF. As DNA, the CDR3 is TGTGCCAGCAGTTTAGCTGGGCGAGCCCTCCACTTT.

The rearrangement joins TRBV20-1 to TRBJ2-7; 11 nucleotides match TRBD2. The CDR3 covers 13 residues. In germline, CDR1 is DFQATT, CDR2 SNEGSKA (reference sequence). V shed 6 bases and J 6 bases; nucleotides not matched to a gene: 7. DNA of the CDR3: TGCAGTGCGTTAGCGGGGGGGCCAGGCGAGCAGTACTTC. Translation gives CSALAGGPGEQYF.

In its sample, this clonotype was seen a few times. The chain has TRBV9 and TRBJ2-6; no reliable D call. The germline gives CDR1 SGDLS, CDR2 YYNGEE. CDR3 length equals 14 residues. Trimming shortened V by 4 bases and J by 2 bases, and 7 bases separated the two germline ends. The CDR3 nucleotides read TGTGCCAGCAGCTCACACCCTGGGGCCAACGTCCTGACTTTC. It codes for CASSSHPGANVLTF.

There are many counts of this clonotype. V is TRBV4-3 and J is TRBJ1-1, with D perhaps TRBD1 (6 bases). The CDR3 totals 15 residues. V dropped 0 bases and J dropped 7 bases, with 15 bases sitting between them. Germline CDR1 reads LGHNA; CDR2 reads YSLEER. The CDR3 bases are TGCGCCAGCAGCCAAGAATTACAGGGATATCGTGAAGCTTTCTTT. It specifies CASSQELQGYREAFF.

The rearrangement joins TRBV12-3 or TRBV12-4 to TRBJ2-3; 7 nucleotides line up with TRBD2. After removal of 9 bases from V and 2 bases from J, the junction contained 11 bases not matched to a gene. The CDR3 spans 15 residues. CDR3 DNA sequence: TGTGCCAGTATCGTAAGCGGGGCCGTCACAGATACGCAGTATTTT. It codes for CASIVSGAVTDTQYF.

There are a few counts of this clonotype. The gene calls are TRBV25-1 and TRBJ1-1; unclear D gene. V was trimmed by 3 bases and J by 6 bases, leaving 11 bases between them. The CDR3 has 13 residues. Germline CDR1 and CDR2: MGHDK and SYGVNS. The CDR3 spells CASSDGVSPEAFF. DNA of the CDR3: TGTGCCAGCAGTGACGGGGTAAGCCCTGAAGCTTTCTTT.

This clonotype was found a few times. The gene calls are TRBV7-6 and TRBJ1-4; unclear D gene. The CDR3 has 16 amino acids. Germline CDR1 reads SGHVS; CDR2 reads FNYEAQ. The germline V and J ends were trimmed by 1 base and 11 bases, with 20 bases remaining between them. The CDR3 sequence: CASSLVGYQTSTKLFF. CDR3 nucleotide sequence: TGTGCCAGCAGCTTAGTCGGGTATCAGACCTCCACTAAACTGTTTTTT.

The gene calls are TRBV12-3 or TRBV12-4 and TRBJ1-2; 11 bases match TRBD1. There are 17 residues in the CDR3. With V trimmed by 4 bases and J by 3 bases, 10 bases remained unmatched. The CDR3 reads CASSSSSRTGGDYGYTF. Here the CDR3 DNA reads TGTGCCAGCAGTTCCTCGTCGCGGACAGGGGGCGACTATGGCTACACCTTC.

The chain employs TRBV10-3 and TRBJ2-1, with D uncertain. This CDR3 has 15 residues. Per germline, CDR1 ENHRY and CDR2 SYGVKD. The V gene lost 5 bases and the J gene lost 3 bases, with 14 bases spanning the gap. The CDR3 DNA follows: TGTGCCATCAGTCTCAATGCCCCTGACTACAATGAGCAGTTCTTC. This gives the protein CAISLNAPDYNEQFF.

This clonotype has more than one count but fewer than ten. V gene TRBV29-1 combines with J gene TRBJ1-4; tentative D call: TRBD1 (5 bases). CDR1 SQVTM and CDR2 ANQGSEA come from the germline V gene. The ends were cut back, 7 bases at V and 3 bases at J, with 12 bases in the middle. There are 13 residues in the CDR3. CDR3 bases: TGCAGCGCACAGCGGGGGGCTAATGAAAAACTGTTTTTT. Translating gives CSAQRGANEKLFF.

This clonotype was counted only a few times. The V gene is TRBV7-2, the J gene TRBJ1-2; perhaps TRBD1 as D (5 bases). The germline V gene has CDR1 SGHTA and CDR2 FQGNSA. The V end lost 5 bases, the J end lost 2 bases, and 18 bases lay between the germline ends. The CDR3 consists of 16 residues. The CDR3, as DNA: TGTGCCAGCAGCCAAGCCCGACAGATTCAAAACTATGGCTACACCTTC. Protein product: CASSQARQIQNYGYTF.

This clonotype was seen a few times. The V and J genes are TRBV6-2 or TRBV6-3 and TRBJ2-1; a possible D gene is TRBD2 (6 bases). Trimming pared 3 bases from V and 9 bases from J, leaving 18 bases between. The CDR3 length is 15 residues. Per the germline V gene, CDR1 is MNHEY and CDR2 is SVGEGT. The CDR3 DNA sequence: TGTGCCAGCAGTTATGACGGGAGCCCCCTGGCTGAGCAGTTCTTC. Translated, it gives CASSYDGSPLAEQFF.

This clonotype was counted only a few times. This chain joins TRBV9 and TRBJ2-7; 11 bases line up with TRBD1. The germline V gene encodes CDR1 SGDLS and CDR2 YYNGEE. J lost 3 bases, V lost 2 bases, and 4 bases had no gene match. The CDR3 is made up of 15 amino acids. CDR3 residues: CASSVGTGGVYEQYF. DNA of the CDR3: TGTGCCAGCAGCGTCGGGACAGGGGGGGTCTACGAGCAGTACTTC. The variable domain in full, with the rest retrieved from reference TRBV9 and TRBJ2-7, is DSGVTQTPKHLITATGQRVTLRCSPRSGDLSVYWYQQSLDQGLQFLIQYYNGEERAKGNILERFSAQQFPDLHSELNLSSLELGDSALYFCASSVGTGGVYEQYFGPGTRLTVT.

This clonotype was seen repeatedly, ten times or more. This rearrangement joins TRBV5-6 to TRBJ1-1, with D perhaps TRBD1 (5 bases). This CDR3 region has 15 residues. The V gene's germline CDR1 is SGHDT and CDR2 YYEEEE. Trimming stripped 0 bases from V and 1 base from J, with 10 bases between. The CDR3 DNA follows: TGTGCCAGCAGCTTGGGTCCGGGGGAGAACACTGAAGCTTTCTTT. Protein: CASSLGPGENTEAFF.

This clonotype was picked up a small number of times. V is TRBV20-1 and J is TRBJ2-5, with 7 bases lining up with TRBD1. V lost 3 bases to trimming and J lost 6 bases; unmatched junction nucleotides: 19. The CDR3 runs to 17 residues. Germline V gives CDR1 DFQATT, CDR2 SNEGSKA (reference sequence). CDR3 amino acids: CSARERGQMYTGKTQYF. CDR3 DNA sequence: TGCAGTGCTAGGGAGAGGGGGCAGATGTACACCGGAAAGACCCAGTACTTC.

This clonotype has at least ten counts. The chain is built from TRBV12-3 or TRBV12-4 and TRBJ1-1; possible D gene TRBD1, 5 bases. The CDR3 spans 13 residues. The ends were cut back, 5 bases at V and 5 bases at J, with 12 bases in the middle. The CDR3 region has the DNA TGTGCCAGCAGTACCCAGGGACGGACTGAAGCTTTCTTT. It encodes CASSTQGRTEAFF.

CDR3 DNA: TGTGCCAGCCGCAGCTTAGGCCGTGGGGGGCGAATGAACACTGAAGCTTTCTTT. It translates to CASRSLGRGGRMNTEAFF. The V gene is TRBV11-2, the J gene TRBJ1-1; maybe TRBD1 (6 bases). From germline, CDR1 is SGHAT and CDR2 FQNNGV. The V and J ends lost 8 bases and 0 bases respectively, with 25 bases between them. This CDR3 comprises 18 residues.

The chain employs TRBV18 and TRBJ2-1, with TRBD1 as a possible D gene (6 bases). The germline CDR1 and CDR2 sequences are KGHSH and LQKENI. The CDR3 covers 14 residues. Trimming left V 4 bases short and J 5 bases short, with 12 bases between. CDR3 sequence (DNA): TGTGCCAGCTCACGAAACAGGGCGGACAATGAGCAGTTCTTC. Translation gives CASSRNRADNEQFF.

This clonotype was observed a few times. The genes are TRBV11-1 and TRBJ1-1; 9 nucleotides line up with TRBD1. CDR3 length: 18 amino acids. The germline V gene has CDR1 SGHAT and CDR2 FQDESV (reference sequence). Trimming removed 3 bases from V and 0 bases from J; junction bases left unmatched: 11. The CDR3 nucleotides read TGTGCCAGCAGCTTGAGGCCGAACAGGGGGCCCATGAACACTGAAGCTTTCTTT. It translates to CASSLRPNRGPMNTEAFF.

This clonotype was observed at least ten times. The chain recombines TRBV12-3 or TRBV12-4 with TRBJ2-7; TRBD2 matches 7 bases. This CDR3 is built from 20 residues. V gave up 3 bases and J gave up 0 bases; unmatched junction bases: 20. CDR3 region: CASSLSRKIAGRINSYEQYF. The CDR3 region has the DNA TGTGCCAGCAGTTTGTCCCGAAAAATAGCGGGCAGAATAAACTCCTACGAGCAGTACTTC.

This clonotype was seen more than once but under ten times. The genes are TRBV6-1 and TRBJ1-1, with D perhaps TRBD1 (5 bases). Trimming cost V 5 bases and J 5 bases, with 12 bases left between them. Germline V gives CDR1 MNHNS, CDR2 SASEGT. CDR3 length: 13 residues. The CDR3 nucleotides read TGTGCCAGCAGTCGCGGGGGGGAGACTGAAGCTTTCTTT. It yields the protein CASSRGGETEAFF.

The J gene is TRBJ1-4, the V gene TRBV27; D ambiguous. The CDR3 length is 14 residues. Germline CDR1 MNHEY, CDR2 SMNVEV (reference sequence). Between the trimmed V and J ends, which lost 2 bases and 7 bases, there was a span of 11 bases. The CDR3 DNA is TGTGCCAGCAGTTTAATGTGGGGTGGTGAAAAACTGTTTTTT. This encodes CASSLMWGGEKLFF.

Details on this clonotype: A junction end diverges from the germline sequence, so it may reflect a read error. The CDR3 spells CASSLVADTDTQYF. The CDR3 nucleotides are TGTGCCAGCAGCTTAGTGGCAGACACAGATACGCAGTATTTT. The chain uses TRBV5-1 and TRBJ2-3; D gene uncertain. Germline CDR1 reads SGHRS; CDR2 reads YFSETQ. This CDR3 has 14 amino acids.

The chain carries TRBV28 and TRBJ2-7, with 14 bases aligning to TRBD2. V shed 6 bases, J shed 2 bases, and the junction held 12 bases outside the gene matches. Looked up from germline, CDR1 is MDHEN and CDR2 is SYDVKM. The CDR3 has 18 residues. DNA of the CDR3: TGTGCCAGCAGCCCAGGGACTAGCGGGAGTGTTGGCGCCTACGAGCAGTACTTC. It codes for CASSPGTSGSVGAYEQYF.